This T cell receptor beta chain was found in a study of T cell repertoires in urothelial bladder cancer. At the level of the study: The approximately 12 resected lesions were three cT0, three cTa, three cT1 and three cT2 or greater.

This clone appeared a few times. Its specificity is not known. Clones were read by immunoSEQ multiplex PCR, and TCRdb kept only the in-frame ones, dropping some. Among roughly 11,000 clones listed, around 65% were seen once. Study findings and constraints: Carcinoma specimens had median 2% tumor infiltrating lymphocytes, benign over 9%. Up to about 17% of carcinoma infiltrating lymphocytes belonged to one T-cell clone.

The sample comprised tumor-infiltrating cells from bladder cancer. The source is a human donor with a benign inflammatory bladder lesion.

The CDR3 DNA reads as TGCAGCGTCTCGACAGGGGGCAATCAGCCCCAGCATTTT. Translated: CSVSTGGNQPQHF. J is TRBJ1-5 and V is TRBV29-1; 8 nucleotides align to TRBD1. The CDR3 contains 13 residues. Unmatched junction bases numbered 3, after V lost 6 bases and J lost 2 bases. CDR1 is SQVTM and CDR2 is ANQGSEA in the germline V gene. Using reference TRBV29-1 and TRBJ1-5 for the parts outside the CDR3, the full variable domain is SAVISQKPSRDICQRGTSLTIQCQVDSQVTMMFWYRQQPGQSLTLIATANQGSEATYESGFVIDKFPISRPNLTFSTLTVSNMSPEDSSIYLCSVSTGGNQPQHFGDGTRLSIL.